The 31 T cell receptor beta chains listed next were all sequenced from one sample in a study of long-term antiretroviral therapy in people with HIV. The assay, immunoSEQ v3.0, was run at survey level. Sequencing was performed with immunoSEQ multiplex PCR; in TCRdb, only in-frame clones are kept and a portion is missing. The repertoire includes some 29,000 clones, roughly 88% of them detected once, and around 4% sits in the top ten. Sample: unsorted PBMCs, taken 0.5 years after starting antiretroviral therapy. These receptors were obtained from a woman aged 18-35 years with HIV.

This clone was recorded once. The chain uses TRBV5-1 and TRBJ2-5; 9 bases agree with TRBD1. V was clipped by 0 bases and J by 3 bases; unmatched bases: 12. The CDR3 runs to 18 residues. In germline, CDR1 is SGHRS, CDR2 YFSETQ. CDR3 region: CASSLGKGRQGVEETQYF. CDR3 nucleotides: TGCGCCAGCAGCTTGGGCAAGGGAAGACAGGGGGTGGAAGAGACCCAGTACTTC.

The rearrangement links TRBV7-3 to TRBJ2-7; D possibly corresponds to TRBD1 (5 bases). V lost 5 bases, J lost 0 bases, and 8 bases lay in between. There are 13 residues in the CDR3. Germline V gene lookup returns CDR1 SGHTA and CDR2 FQGTGA. The DNA of the CDR3 is TGTGCCAGCAGCACGGACAACTCCTACGAGCAGTACTTC. Translated: CASSTDNSYEQYF.

The V and J genes are TRBV29-1 and TRBJ1-2; D is uncertain. Germline CDR1 is SQVTM and CDR2 is ANQGSEA. V lost 1 base and J 6 bases, leaving 6 bases between the germline ends. The length of the CDR3 is 11 residues. This CDR3 is CSVEGADGYTF. As DNA, the CDR3 is TGCAGCGTTGAAGGGGCGGATGGCTACACCTTC.

This clone was detected once. The V and J genes are TRBV5-1 and TRBJ2-7; the D call may be TRBD1 or TRBD2 (7 bases each). Trimming removed 4 bases from V and 5 bases from J, with 13 bases in between. Looked up from germline, CDR1 is SGHRS and CDR2 is YFSETQ. The CDR3 has 13 amino acids. The CDR3 spells CASSSGTDDEQYF. The CDR3 bases are TGCGCCAGCAGCAGCGGGACAGACGACGAGCAGTACTTC. The whole variable domain, remainder taken from reference TRBV5-1 and TRBJ2-7, is KAGVTQTPRYLIKTRGQQVTLSCSPISGHRSVSWYQQTPGQGLQFLFEYFSETQRNKGNFPGRFSGRQFSNSRSEMNVSTLELGDSALYLCASSSGTDDEQYFGPGTRLTVT.

The V and J genes are TRBV9 and TRBJ2-2; 11 bases line up with TRBD1. Germline lookup yields CDR1 SGDLS and CDR2 YYNGEE. The ends lost 4 bases at V and 5 bases at J; junction bases unmatched: 7. The CDR3 has 16 amino acids. The CDR3 here is CASSPGQGAGTGELFF. The CDR3 bases are TGTGCCAGCAGCCCCGGACAGGGGGCTGGGACCGGGGAGCTGTTTTTT. The whole variable domain, remainder taken from reference TRBV9 and TRBJ2-2, is DSGVTQTPKHLITATGQRVTLRCSPRSGDLSVYWYQQSLDQGLQFLIQYYNGEERAKGNILERFSAQQFPDLHSELNLSSLELGDSALYFCASSPGQGAGTGELFFGEGSRLTVL.

This chain joins TRBV7-2 and TRBJ2-5; D gene ambiguous. The CDR3 contains 14 residues. V lost 3 bases, J lost 1 base, and 9 bases lay in between. CDR1 is SGHTA, CDR2 FQGNSA, per germline. The CDR3: CASSLNPLQETQYF. CDR3 nucleotides: TGTGCCAGCAGCTTGAATCCGCTCCAAGAGACCCAGTACTTC.

V and J are TRBV5-4 and TRBJ1-4; D is uncertain. V was pared by 2 bases and J by 8 bases, with 22 bases between. Germline CDR1 is SGHNT and CDR2 is YYREEE (reference sequence). The CDR3 is made up of 17 amino acids. This chain's CDR3 is CASSFRGKMRDTEKLFF. CDR3 coding DNA: TGTGCCAGCAGCTTTCGGGGTAAGATGAGAGACACAGAAAAACTGTTTTTT.

The chain joins TRBV4-3 to TRBJ2-7, with 12 bases lining up with TRBD2. CDR1 LGHNA and CDR2 YSLEER come from the germline V gene. The CDR3 runs 17 residues. Trimming removed 1 base from V and 5 bases from J; junction bases left unmatched: 9. The CDR3 spells CASSQVPPSGRGDEQYF. CDR3 sequence (DNA): TGCGCCAGCAGCCAAGTCCCCCCTAGCGGGAGGGGCGACGAGCAGTACTTC.

The V call is TRBV4-3, the J call TRBJ2-7, with TRBD2 matching over 9 bases. The CDR3 consists of 20 residues. Trimming removed 1 base from V and 1 base from J; junction bases left unmatched: 17. Germline loops: CDR1 LGHNA, CDR2 YSLEER. CDR3 residues: CASSQGGGAGPGLLSYEQYF. The CDR3 nucleotides are TGCGCCAGCAGCCAAGGCGGGGGGGCTGGGCCGGGACTATTGTCCTACGAGCAGTACTTC.

This chain uses TRBV30 with TRBJ2-1; TRBD2 agrees at 12 bases. Trimming removed 0 bases from V and 2 bases from J; junction bases left unmatched: 8. The CDR3 covers 18 residues. Germline V lookup: CDR1 GTSNPN, CDR2 SVGIG (reference sequence). CDR3: CAWSVLARTSGAYNEQFF. The DNA of the CDR3 is TGTGCCTGGAGTGTACTTGCTAGGACTAGCGGGGCCTACAATGAGCAGTTCTTC.

The chain is built from TRBV6-1 and TRBJ2-7; 8 bases line up with TRBD1. The V gene end was trimmed by 3 bases and the J gene end by 2 bases; junction bases not matched to a gene: 6. The CDR3 totals 15 residues. Germline V CDR1 and CDR2: MNHNS, SASEGT. The CDR3: CASSDRQGRTYEQYF. The CDR3 nucleotides are TGTGCCAGCAGTGATAGACAGGGGAGGACCTACGAGCAGTACTTC.

The CDR3 sequence is CASSQELQGGIQPQHF. CDR3 nucleotides: TGCGCCAGCAGCCAAGAGTTGCAGGGGGGAATTCAGCCCCAGCATTTT. The chain is built from TRBV4-3 and TRBJ1-5, with 7 bases that match TRBD1. Germline lookup yields CDR1 LGHNA and CDR2 YSLEER. This CDR3 is 16 amino acids long. V shed 0 bases and J 6 bases; nucleotides not matched to a gene: 8.

The chain links TRBV7-8 to TRBJ2-5, with 11 nucleotides matching TRBD2. Germline V gene sequence: CDR1 SGHVS, CDR2 FQNEAQ. V was pared by 4 bases and J by 6 bases, with 13 bases of the junction left unmatched. The length of the CDR3 is 17 residues. The CDR3 is CASSSATVLAGVKTQYF. CDR3 sequence (DNA): TGTGCCAGCAGCTCGGCCACCGTACTAGCGGGAGTTAAGACCCAGTACTTC.

This chain joins TRBV23-1 and TRBJ2-7; D is possibly TRBD1 (6 bases). TRBV23-1 is an ORF for which the function is uncertain. The CDR3 is made up of 15 amino acids. The V end was cut by 0 bases, the J end by 7 bases, with 16 bases between. The CDR3 loop reads CASSQSGAGDKEQYF. The CDR3 nucleotides are TGCGCCAGCAGTCAATCGGGGGCAGGGGACAAAGAGCAGTACTTC.

This chain uses TRBV5-4 with TRBJ2-2; no reliable D call. The ends were cut back, 4 bases at V and 0 bases at J, with 16 bases in the middle. Per germline, CDR1 SGHNT and CDR2 YYREEE (reference sequence). CDR3 length equals 17 residues. CDR3 nucleotide sequence: TGTGCCAGCAGCCAAAAGGGTGGCGTAACGAACACCGGGGAGCTGTTTTTT. It codes for CASSQKGGVTNTGELFF.

The chain couples TRBV21-1 to TRBJ1-1; the D call of TRBD1 is as the table states it, not checked on the DNA. TRBV21-1 is a pseudogene locus. The CDR3 consists of 15 residues. The DNA for the CDR3 is TGTGCCAGCACCAGGGGGCAGGGGATGAACACTGAAGCTTTCTTT. This sequence encodes CASTRGQGMNTEAFF.

This chain links TRBV25-1 with TRBJ1-4, with 9 bases identical to TRBD1. The CDR3 has 15 residues. J lost 5 bases, V lost 8 bases, and 9 bases had no gene match. CDR1 and CDR2 (germline): MGHDK, SYGVNS. The CDR3 reads CASRRPGTGNEKLFF. The CDR3 DNA reads TGTGCCAGCCGAAGGCCCGGGACAGGGAATGAAAAACTGTTTTTT.

The DNA of the CDR3 is TGTGCCAGCAGCTCCAGGGCGAGGGACGAGCAGTACTTC. This gives the protein CASSSRARDEQYF. This rearrangement joins TRBV7-9 to TRBJ2-7, with D possibly being TRBD1 or TRBD2 (5 bases each). There are 13 residues in the CDR3. Germline CDR1 reads SEHNR; CDR2 reads FQNEAQ (reference sequence). The germline V and J ends were trimmed by 4 bases and 5 bases, with 12 bases remaining between them.

This sequence joins TRBV7-8 and TRBJ1-2; D remains unclear. V shed 5 bases and J shed 10 bases, with 11 bases lying between them. This CDR3 is built from 11 residues. Germline lookup yields CDR1 SGHVS and CDR2 FQNEAQ. CDR3 DNA sequence: TGTGCCAGCAGCCCCGACCTGATCTACACCTTC. This codes for CASSPDLIYTF.

The gene calls are TRBV19 and TRBJ2-1; TRBD2 agrees at 9 bases. Germline V gene lookup returns CDR1 LNHDA and CDR2 SQIVND (reference sequence). V shed 3 bases and J 4 bases; nucleotides not matched to a gene: 4. CDR3 length: 15 amino acids. The CDR3 protein is CASSMTSGFYNEQFF. CDR3 sequence (DNA): TGTGCCAGTAGTATGACTAGCGGATTTTACAATGAGCAGTTCTTC.

The genes are TRBV7-3 and TRBJ2-7; 7 bases fit TRBD2. CDR1 and CDR2 (germline): SGHTA, FQGTGA. V lost 3 bases to trimming and J lost 6 bases; unmatched junction nucleotides: 20. The CDR3 covers 18 residues. CDR3 sequence (DNA): TGTGCCAGCAGCTTTTTACCGGGAGGACAACTCGGGGTTGGCGAGCAGTACTTC. As protein: CASSFLPGGQLGVGEQYF.

This chain uses TRBV18 with TRBJ2-7; 13 bases align to TRBD2. With 4 bases clipped from V and 1 base from J, the junction kept 4 bases outside the gene matches. CDR1 is KGHSH and CDR2 is LQKENI in the germline V gene. The CDR3 is 16 amino acids. CDR3 DNA sequence: TGTGCCAGCTCACTTTCACTAGCGGGAGGGTCCTACGAGCAGTACTTC. Translated, it gives CASSLSLAGGSYEQYF.

The CDR3 sequence is CASSLNPYEQYF. Written as DNA, the CDR3 is TGTGCCAGCAGTTTAAACCCCTACGAGCAGTACTTC. This chain joins TRBV25-1 and TRBJ2-5, with D unclear. The J call is doubtful: the DNA matches TRBJ2-7 better. This CDR3 region has 12 residues. Germline assignment: CDR1 MGHDK and CDR2 SYGVNS.

The chain recombines TRBV9 with TRBJ2-1, with D hard to call. Trimming pared 3 bases from V and 5 bases from J, leaving 15 bases between. CDR3 size: 15 residues. Germline CDR1 and CDR2: SGDLS and YYNGEE. The CDR3 coding sequence is TGTGCCAGCAGCGCCTTAGCCCGCGACGACAATGAGCAGTTCTTC. This sequence encodes CASSALARDDNEQFF.

The chain's CDR3 is CASSIGLAGDTDTQYF. The CDR3 DNA reads TGTGCCAGTAGTATTGGGCTAGCGGGGGACACAGATACGCAGTATTTT. V gene TRBV19 combines with J gene TRBJ2-3; 10 positions agree with TRBD2. V was clipped by 3 bases and J by 2 bases; unmatched bases: 5. Germline V lookup: CDR1 LNHDA, CDR2 SQIVND (reference sequence). The CDR3 is 16 residues long. The full variable domain, completed using reference TRBV19 and TRBJ2-3, is DGGITQSPKYLFRKEGQNVTLSCEQNLNHDAMYWYRQDPGQGLRLIYYSQIVNDFQKGDIAEGYSVSREKKESFPLTVTSAQKNPTAFYLCASSIGLAGDTDTQYFGPGTRLTVL.

With respect to this clone: The same CDR3 is also encoded by other DNA sequences in this sample. The chain has TRBV5-1 and TRBJ2-3; no clear D gene. This CDR3 region has 15 residues. CDR1 is SGHRS and CDR2 is YFSETQ in the germline V gene. With 0 bases removed from V and 0 bases from J, the gap between germline ends came to 8 bases. CDR3 DNA sequence: TGCGCCAGCAGCTTGGAGCGAACTAGCACAGATACGCAGTATTTT. Protein: CASSLERTSTDTQYF.

The rearrangement uses TRBV28 and TRBJ1-4; 9 bases match TRBD1. V gave up 6 bases and J gave up 8 bases; unmatched junction bases: 10. This CDR3 comprises 15 residues. CDR1 MDHEN and CDR2 SYDVKM come from the germline V gene. This chain's CDR3 is CASRDPGQGEEKLFF. Written as DNA, the CDR3 is TGTGCCAGCAGGGATCCGGGACAGGGTGAGGAAAAACTGTTTTTT.

The chain has TRBV5-8 and TRBJ1-6, with TRBD1 as a possible D gene (5 bases). Germline-derived CDR1 and CDR2 are SGHTS and YDEGEE. The CDR3 length is 13 residues. Between the trimmed V and J ends, which lost 4 bases and 7 bases, there was a span of 9 bases. The CDR3 protein is CASSLRQNSPLHF. Here the CDR3 DNA reads TGTGCCAGCAGCCTAAGACAGAATTCACCCCTCCACTTT.

The chain carries TRBV4-3 and TRBJ2-1; TRBD1 might be the D (6 bases). The CDR3 covers 16 residues. Germline V gene lookup returns CDR1 LGHNA and CDR2 YSLEER. V gave up 0 bases and J gave up 6 bases, with 15 bases separating them. The CDR3 is CASSQESTGNFNEQFF. The CDR3 DNA sequence: TGCGCCAGCAGCCAAGAGTCCACAGGGAACTTCAATGAGCAGTTCTTC.

This chain uses TRBV9 with TRBJ2-3, with 8 nucleotides matching TRBD2. The CDR3 extends over 20 amino acids. Germline V gene data show CDR1 as SGDLS and CDR2 as YYNGEE. J gave up 3 bases and V 0 bases, and 18 bases lay outside the gene matches. The CDR3 region is CASSVVDRPGGGHPTDTQYF. The CDR3 DNA reads TGTGCCAGCAGCGTAGTGGATAGACCGGGGGGGGGACACCCGACAGATACGCAGTATTTT.

The chain is built from TRBV2 and TRBJ2-6; D is uncertain. From germline, CDR1 is SNHLY and CDR2 FYNNEI. This CDR3 is 14 amino acids long. V lost 5 bases to trimming and J lost 4 bases, with 9 bases between them. The CDR3 loop reads CASSTPQGANVLTF. The CDR3 bases are TGTGCCAGCAGTACGCCACAGGGGGCCAACGTCCTGACTTTC. The full variable domain, rest sourced from reference TRBV2 and TRBJ2-6, is EPEVTQTPSHQVTQMGQEVILRCVPISNHLYFYWYRQILGQKVEFLVSFYNNEISEKSEIFDDQFSVERPDGSNFTLKIRSTKLEDSAMYFCASSTPQGANVLTFGAGSRLTVL.